These 18 T cell receptor beta chains were sequenced from one sample in a study of identical twins (dated by TCRdb to the mid-2010s). Receptor amplification or capture employed 5' RACE. Sequencing relied on an Illumina HiSeq 2000. Through fastp at Q25 and MiXCR, TCRdb rebuilt clones from the public reads, retaining in-frame beta chains. CDR3 protein sequences are deduplicated, and each keeps its most common genes and DNA. A total of 250,000 or so distinct CDR3 sequences appear in this sample, 6% to 8.5% of them only once. More than 5% of the sample goes to the ten largest clones. These sequences were also reported in another study, on yellow fever vaccine responses in identical twins.

The sequencing sample was made of CD8+ T cells sorted from blood. The receptors originated from a woman in her late teens or twenties in good health.

The V and J genes are TRBV15 and TRBJ2-3; TRBD1 aligns across 9 bases. The V segment lost 5 bases and the J segment 2 bases; nucleotides outside the gene matches: 5. There are 15 residues in the CDR3. The germline CDR1 and CDR2 sequences are LNHNV and YYDKDF (reference sequence). The CDR3, as DNA: TGTGCCACCAGCCCTCGGACAGGGGCCACAGATACGCAGTATTTT. Translated, it gives CATSPRTGATDTQYF.

The V gene is TRBV12-3 or TRBV12-4, the J gene TRBJ2-5; 11 bases align to TRBD2. The CDR3 is 15 residues long. J was trimmed by 5 bases and V by 2 bases; bases with no gene match: 4. DNA of the CDR3: TGTGCCAGCAGTTTAATAGCGGGAGGGGGGGAGACCCAGTACTTC. Translating gives CASSLIAGGGETQYF.

There are a few counts of this clonotype. The V gene is TRBV6-1, the J gene TRBJ1-5; unclear D gene. Germline V gene sequence: CDR1 MNHNS, CDR2 SASEGT. V was pared by 3 bases and J by 5 bases, with 8 bases between. CDR3 length equals 13 residues. The CDR3 nucleotides are TGTGCCAGCAGTGAGGGTCCTCATCAGCCCCAGCATTTT. Encoded protein: CASSEGPHQPQHF.

This clonotype was recorded many times. The chain links TRBV6-4 to TRBJ1-1; D remains ambiguous. CDR1 is MRHNA, CDR2 SNTAGT, per germline. The CDR3 consists of 12 residues. V lost 2 bases and J 1 base, leaving 2 bases between the germline ends. The CDR3 loop is CASSDRNTEAFF. For the CDR3, the DNA is TGTGCCAGCAGTGACAGGAACACTGAAGCTTTCTTT.

J is TRBJ2-2 and V is TRBV11-2; D gene unclear. This CDR3 region has 13 residues. V lost 4 bases and J lost 6, with 9 bases in between. Germline loops: CDR1 SGHAT, CDR2 FQNNGV. The CDR3 nucleotides read TGTGCCAGCAGCTCTGATTTACCCGGGGAGCTGTTTTTT. This codes for CASSSDLPGELFF. Full variable domain (rest looked up from reference TRBV11-2 and TRBJ2-2): EAGVAQSPRYKIIEKRQSVAFWCNPISGHATLYWYQQILGQGPKLLIQFQNNGVVDDSQLPKDRFSAERLKGVDSTLKIQPAKLEDSAVYLCASSSDLPGELFFGEGSRLTVL.

This clonotype turned up a few times. This chain joins TRBV28 and TRBJ1-5; D not resolved. Trimming took off 1 base at V and 2 bases at J, with 6 bases between the two ends. This CDR3 spans 14 amino acids. Germline V gives CDR1 MDHEN, CDR2 SYDVKM. CDR3 residues: CASSLLRGNQPQHF. CDR3 coding DNA: TGTGCCAGCAGTTTATTGCGCGGCAATCAGCCCCAGCATTTT. Supplemented by reference TRBV28 and TRBJ1-5, the full variable domain reads DVKVTQSSRYLVKRTGEKVFLECVQDMDHENMFWYRQDPGLGLRLIYFSYDVKMKEKGDIPEGYSVSREKKERFSLILESASTNQTSMYLCASSLLRGNQPQHFGDGTRLSIL.

The chain couples TRBV4-1 to TRBJ2-7; 7 nucleotides agree with TRBD2. After removal of 0 bases from V and 0 bases from J, the junction contained 11 bases not matched to a gene. CDR1 is MGHRA, CDR2 YSYEKL, per germline. This CDR3 spans 18 amino acids. CDR3 in amino acids: CASSQEGGTLESSYEQYF. In nucleotides, the CDR3 is TGCGCCAGCAGCCAAGAGGGGGGGACCTTGGAAAGCTCCTACGAGCAGTACTTC.

V is TRBV12-3 or TRBV12-4 and J is TRBJ2-5, with D possibly TRBD1 on 6 matching bases. The CDR3 contains 14 residues. V gave up 5 bases and J gave up 4 bases, with 14 bases separating them. The CDR3 loop is CASSTTGISETQYF. In DNA form, the CDR3 reads TGTGCCAGCAGTACGACAGGAATTTCAGAGACCCAGTACTTC.

Ten or more counts support this clonotype. The CDR3 region is CASSGWRYRGVGYEQYF. The CDR3 bases are TGTGCCAGCAGTGGATGGAGATACAGGGGGGTTGGCTACGAGCAGTACTTC. The V call is TRBV2, the J call TRBJ2-7; 8 positions agree with TRBD1. The J segment lost 3 bases and the V segment lost 4 bases, leaving 14 bases of the junction unmatched. This CDR3 is built from 17 residues. Germline CDR1 and CDR2: SNHLY and FYNNEI.

This clonotype was observed a few times. This sequence joins TRBV27 and TRBJ2-7; D is undetermined. The CDR3 is made up of 15 amino acids. V lost 7 bases, J lost 0 bases, and 16 bases lay in between. From germline, CDR1 is MNHEY and CDR2 SMNVEV (reference sequence). In DNA form, the CDR3 reads TGTGCCAGCATACCAGCCACACGTAGCTCCTACGAGCAGTACGTC. It is translated as CASIPATRSSYEQYV.

This clonotype was counted at least ten times. The chain is built from TRBV15 and TRBJ2-3, with TRBD1 matching 9 bases. Germline CDR1 LNHNV, CDR2 YYDKDF (reference sequence). After removal of 4 bases from V and 1 base from J, the junction contained 6 bases not matched to a gene. CDR3 length: 16 amino acids. CDR3 sequence reads: CATSIGQGLRTDTQYF. The CDR3, as DNA: TGTGCCACCAGCATCGGACAGGGGCTTCGCACAGATACGCAGTATTTT.

The chain uses TRBV4-1 and TRBJ2-2; 11 nucleotides agree with TRBD2. In germline, CDR1 is MGHRA, CDR2 YSYEKL. V lost 5 bases to trimming and J lost 4 bases; unmatched junction nucleotides: 9. CDR3 length: 17 residues. The CDR3 nucleotides read TGCGCCAGCAGCGGAAGTATAGCGGGGGGGACCACCGGGGAGCTGTTTTTT. Amino acid sequence: CASSGSIAGGTTGELFF.

This chain connects TRBV5-5 to TRBJ1-5; D gene ambiguous. Per the germline V gene, CDR1 is SGHKS and CDR2 is YYEKEE (reference sequence). The CDR3 has 15 residues. Trimming pared 7 bases from V and 0 bases from J, leaving 14 bases between. The CDR3 reads CASVSDLFSNQPQHF. DNA for the CDR3: TGTGCCAGCGTTTCGGACCTTTTTAGCAATCAGCCCCAGCATTTT. The full variable domain, completed using reference TRBV5-5 and TRBJ1-5, is DAGVTQSPTHLIKTRGQQVTLRCSPISGHKSVSWYQQVLGQGPQFIFQYYEKEERGRGNFPDRFSARQFPNYSSELNVNALLLGDSALYLCASVSDLFSNQPQHFGDGTRLSIL.

The rearrangement uses TRBV7-9 and TRBJ2-2, with TRBD2 as a possible D gene (5 bases). The V end lost 8 bases, the J end lost 5 bases, and 9 bases lay between the germline ends. The CDR3 runs to 12 residues. Germline V lookup: CDR1 SEHNR, CDR2 FQNEAQ (reference sequence). CDR3 protein: CASGGLTGELFF. Written as DNA, the CDR3 is TGTGCCAGCGGAGGACTTACCGGGGAGCTGTTTTTT.

This clonotype was recorded many times. This chain joins TRBV4-1 and TRBJ2-7; TRBD1 agrees at 7 bases. V was clipped by 0 bases and J by 8 bases; unmatched bases: 4. The germline gives CDR1 MGHRA, CDR2 YSYEKL. The CDR3 is made up of 13 amino acids. The CDR3 region has the DNA TGCGCCAGCAGCCAAGAAGGGGACAGTAAGCAGTACGTC. This gives the protein CASSQEGDSKQYV.

This clonotype was counted a few times. The chain joins TRBV7-2 to TRBJ2-7, with 7 nucleotides matching TRBD2. The germline V gene encodes CDR1 SGHTA and CDR2 FQGNSA. The V gene end was trimmed by 10 bases and the J gene end by 2 bases; junction bases not matched to a gene: 14. The CDR3 runs 15 residues. The CDR3, as DNA: TGTGCCATCAACCTCAACGGCGGGAGAACCTACGAGCAGTACTTC. Translated, it gives CAINLNGGRTYEQYF.

This chain connects TRBV15 to TRBJ2-1; a weak D match, TRBD2 (6 bases). V lost 0 bases, J lost 8 bases, and 20 bases lay in between. From germline, CDR1 is LNHNV and CDR2 YYDKDF (reference sequence). The CDR3 is made up of 17 amino acids. The CDR3 loop reads CATSRDHPSGEGYEQFF. CDR3 nucleotide sequence: TGTGCCACCAGCAGAGATCATCCATCGGGAGAAGGATATGAGCAGTTCTTC.

CDR3 sequence: CASSPGGGTNTGELFF. In nucleotides, the CDR3 is TGCGCCAGCAGCCCTGGAGGGGGGACGAACACCGGGGAGCTGTTTTTT. The chain carries TRBV5-1 and TRBJ2-2; D is tentatively TRBD1 or TRBD2 (6 bases each). CDR1 and CDR2 (germline): SGHRS, YFSETQ. With 4 bases removed from V and 0 bases from J, the gap between germline ends came to 13 bases. This CDR3 spans 16 amino acids.